The sample holds a few counts of the clone carrying this T cell receptor beta chain. These data come from a study of human T cells and chemical hapten exposure. The CDR3 extends over 14 amino acids. The germline V and J ends were trimmed by 3 bases and 5 bases, with 16 bases remaining between them. Germline V gene sequence: CDR1 SQVTM, CDR2 ANQGSEA. Documented time point: patch test 1, 2 weeks after DPC sensitization. The sample's treatment: therapeutic diphenylcyclopropenone sensitization with weekly scalp DPC. TCRdb recomputed calls from the RACE reads with MiXCR, one row per CDR3 protein. Seen here are fewer than 100,000 distinct CDR3 sequences, roughly an eighth observed once, and the top ten hold 2.1%.

Sequencing used whole blood, obtained in connection with sensitization to the hapten diphenylcyclopropenone (DPC). The gene calls are TRBV29-1 and TRBJ2-5; D possibly corresponds to TRBD1 (6 bases). This sequence was found in a woman in her thirties or forties with alopecia areata. Some clones in this sample may be carry-over from other donors' samples. This CDR3 is CSVDSGYQGETQYF. The CDR3 bases are TGCAGCGTTGATTCGGGCTACCAGGGGGAGACCCAGTACTTC. Supplemented by reference TRBV29-1 and TRBJ2-5, the full variable domain reads SAVISQKPSRDICQRGTSLTIQCQVDSQVTMMFWYRQQPGQSLTLIATANQGSEATYESGFVIDKFPISRPNLTFSTLTVSNMSPEDSSIYLCSVDSGYQGETQYFGPGTRLLVL.